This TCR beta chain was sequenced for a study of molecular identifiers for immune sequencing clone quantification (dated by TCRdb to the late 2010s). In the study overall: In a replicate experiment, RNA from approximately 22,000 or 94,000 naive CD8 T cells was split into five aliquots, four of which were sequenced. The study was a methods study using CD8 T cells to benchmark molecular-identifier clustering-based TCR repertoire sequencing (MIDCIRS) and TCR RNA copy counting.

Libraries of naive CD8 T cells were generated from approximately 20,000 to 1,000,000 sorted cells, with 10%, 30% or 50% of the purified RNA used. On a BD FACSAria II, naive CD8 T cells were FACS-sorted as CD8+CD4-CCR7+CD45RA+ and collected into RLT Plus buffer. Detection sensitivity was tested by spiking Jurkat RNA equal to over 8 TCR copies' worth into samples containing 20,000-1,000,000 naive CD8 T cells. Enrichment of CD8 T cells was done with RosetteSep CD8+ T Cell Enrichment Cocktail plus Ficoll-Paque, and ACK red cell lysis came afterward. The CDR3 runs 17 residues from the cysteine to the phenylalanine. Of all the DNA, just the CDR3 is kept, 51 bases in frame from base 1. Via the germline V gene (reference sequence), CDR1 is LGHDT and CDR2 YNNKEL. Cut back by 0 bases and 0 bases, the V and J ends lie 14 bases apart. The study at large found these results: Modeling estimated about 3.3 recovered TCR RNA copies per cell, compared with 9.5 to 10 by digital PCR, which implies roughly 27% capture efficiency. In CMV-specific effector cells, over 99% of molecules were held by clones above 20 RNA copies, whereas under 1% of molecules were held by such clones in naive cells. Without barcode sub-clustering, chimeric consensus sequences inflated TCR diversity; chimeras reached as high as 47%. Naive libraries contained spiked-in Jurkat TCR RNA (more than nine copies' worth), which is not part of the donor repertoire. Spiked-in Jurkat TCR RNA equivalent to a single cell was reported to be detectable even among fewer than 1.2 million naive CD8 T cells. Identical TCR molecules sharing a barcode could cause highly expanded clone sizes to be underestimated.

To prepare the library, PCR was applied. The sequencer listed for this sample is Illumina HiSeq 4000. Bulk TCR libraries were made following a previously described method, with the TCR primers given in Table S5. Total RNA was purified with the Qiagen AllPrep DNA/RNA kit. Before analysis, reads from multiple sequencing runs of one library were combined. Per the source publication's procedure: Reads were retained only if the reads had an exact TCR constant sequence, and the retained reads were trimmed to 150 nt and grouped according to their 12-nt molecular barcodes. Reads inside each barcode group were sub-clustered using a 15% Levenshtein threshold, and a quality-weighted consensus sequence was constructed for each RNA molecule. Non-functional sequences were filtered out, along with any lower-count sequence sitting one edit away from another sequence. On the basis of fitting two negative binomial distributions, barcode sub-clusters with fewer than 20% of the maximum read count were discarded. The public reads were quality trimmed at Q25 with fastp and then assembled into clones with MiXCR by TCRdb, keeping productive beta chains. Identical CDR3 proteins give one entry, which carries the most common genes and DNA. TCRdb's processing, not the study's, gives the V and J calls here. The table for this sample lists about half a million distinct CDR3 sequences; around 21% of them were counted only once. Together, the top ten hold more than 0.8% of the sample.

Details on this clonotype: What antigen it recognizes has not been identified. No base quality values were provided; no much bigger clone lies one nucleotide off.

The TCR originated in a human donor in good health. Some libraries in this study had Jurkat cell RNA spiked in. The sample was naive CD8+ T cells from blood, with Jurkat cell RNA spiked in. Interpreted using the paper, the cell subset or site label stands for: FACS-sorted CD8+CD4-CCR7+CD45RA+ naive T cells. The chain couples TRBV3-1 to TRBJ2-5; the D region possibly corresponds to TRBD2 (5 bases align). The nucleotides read TGTGCCAGCAGCCAAGACCCCCAGCGGATGTACCAAGAGACCCAGTACTTC. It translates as CASSQDPQRMYQETQYF.